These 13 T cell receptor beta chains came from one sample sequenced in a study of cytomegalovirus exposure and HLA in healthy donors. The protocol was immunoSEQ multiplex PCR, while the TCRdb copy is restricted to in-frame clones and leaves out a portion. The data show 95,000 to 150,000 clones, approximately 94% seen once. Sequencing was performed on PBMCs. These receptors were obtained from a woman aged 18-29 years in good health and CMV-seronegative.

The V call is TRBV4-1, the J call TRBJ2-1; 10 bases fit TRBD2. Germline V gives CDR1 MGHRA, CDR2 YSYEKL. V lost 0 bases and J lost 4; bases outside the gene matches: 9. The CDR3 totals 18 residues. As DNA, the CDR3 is TGCGCCAGCAGCCAAGATCGGGCTTTAGCGGGAGGTTACAATGAGCAGTTCTTC. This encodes CASSQDRALAGGYNEQFF.

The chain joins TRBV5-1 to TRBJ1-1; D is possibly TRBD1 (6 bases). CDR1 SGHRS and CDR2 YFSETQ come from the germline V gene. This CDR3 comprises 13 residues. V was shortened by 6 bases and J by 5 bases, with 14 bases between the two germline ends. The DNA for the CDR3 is TGCGCCAGCACCATACAGGGTGGGACTGAAGCTTTCTTT. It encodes CASTIQGGTEAFF.

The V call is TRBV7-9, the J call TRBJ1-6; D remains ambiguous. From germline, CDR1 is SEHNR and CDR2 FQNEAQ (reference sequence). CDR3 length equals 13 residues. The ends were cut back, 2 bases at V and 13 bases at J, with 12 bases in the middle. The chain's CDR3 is CASSLQDGGPLHF. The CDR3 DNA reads TGTGCCAGCAGCTTACAGGACGGAGGCCCCCTCCACTTT.

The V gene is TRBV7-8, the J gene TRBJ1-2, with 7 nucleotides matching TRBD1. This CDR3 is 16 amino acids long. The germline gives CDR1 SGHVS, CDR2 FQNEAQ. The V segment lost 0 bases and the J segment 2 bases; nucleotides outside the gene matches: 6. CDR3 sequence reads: CASSLAKGGANYGYTF. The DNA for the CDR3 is TGTGCCAGCAGCTTAGCAAAAGGGGGCGCGAACTATGGCTACACCTTC. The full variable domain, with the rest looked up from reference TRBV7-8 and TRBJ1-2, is GAGVSQSPRYKVAKRGQDVALRCDPISGHVSLFWYQQALGQGPEFLTYFQNEAQLDKSGLPSDRFFAERPEGSVSTLKIQRTQQEDSAVYLCASSLAKGGANYGYTFGSGTRLTVV.

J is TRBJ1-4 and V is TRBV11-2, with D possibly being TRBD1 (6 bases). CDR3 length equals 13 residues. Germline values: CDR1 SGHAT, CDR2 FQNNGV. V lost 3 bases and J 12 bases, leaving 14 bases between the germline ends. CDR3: CASSLSGQSELFF. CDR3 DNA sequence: TGTGCCAGCAGCTTGTCCGGACAGTCCGAACTGTTTTTT.

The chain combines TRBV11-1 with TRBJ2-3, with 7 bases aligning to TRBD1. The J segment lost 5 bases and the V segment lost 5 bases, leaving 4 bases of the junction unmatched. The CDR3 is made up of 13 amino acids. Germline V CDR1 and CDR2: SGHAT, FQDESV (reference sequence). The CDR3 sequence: CASSPTGVDTQYF. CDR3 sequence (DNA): TGTGCCAGCAGCCCTACAGGGGTAGATACGCAGTATTTT.

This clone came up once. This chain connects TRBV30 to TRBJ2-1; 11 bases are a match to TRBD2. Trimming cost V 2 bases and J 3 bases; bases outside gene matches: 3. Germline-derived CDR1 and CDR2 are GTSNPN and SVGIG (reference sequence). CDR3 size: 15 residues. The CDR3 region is CAWSTGLADYNEQFF. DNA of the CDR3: TGTGCCTGGAGTACGGGACTAGCGGACTACAATGAGCAGTTCTTC.

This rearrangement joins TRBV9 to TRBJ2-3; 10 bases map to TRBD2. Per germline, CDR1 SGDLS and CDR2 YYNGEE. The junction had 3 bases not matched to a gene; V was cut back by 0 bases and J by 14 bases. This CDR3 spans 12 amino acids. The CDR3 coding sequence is TGTGCCAGCAGCGTAGGAACTAGCGGGGTGTATTTT. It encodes CASSVGTSGVYF.

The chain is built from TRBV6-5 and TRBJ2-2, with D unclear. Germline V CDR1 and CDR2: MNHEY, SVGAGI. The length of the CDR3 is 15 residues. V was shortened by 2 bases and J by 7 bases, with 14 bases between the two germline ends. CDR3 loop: CASSYVQAPGGELFF. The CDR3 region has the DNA TGTGCCAGCAGTTACGTGCAGGCCCCCGGCGGGGAGCTGTTTTTT.

The CDR3 sequence: CASSLGRANEQFF. The DNA of the CDR3 is TGTGCCAGCAGTTTGGGCAGGGCCAATGAGCAGTTCTTC. The V gene is TRBV28, the J gene TRBJ2-1; TRBD1 is a possible D gene (5 bases). The germline CDR1 and CDR2 sequences are MDHEN and SYDVKM. V was clipped by 3 bases and J by 6 bases, with 9 bases between them. This CDR3 has 13 amino acids.

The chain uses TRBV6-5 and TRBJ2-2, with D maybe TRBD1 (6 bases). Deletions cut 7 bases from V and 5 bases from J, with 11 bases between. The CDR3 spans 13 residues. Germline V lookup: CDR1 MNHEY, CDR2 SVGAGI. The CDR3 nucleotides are TGTGCCAGCACTCAGGGGTTGACCGGGGAGCTGTTTTTT. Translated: CASTQGLTGELFF.

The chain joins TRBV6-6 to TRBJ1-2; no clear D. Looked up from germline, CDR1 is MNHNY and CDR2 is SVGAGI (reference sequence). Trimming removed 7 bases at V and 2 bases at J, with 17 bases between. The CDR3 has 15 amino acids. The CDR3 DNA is TGTGCCAGCAATACTCCGGGAAACTTGAACTATGGCTACACCTTC. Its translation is CASNTPGNLNYGYTF.

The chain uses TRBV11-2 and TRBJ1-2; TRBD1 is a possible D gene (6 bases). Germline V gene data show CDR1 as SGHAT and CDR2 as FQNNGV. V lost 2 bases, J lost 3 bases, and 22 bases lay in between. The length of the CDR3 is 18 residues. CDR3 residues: CASSLRGPGTPQDYGYTF. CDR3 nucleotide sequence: TGTGCCAGCAGCTTAAGGGGTCCCGGGACACCACAGGACTATGGCTACACCTTC.